This entry is about one TCR beta chain. Antigen unknown. This record belongs to a study of early T cells in non-severe SARS-CoV-2 infection. Study information: With bulk RNA from unsorted whole blood as input, sequencing yielded unpaired chains. Study-wide results and caveats: VDJdb matching skewed toward anti-spike CD8 responses, missing private and CD4 specificities.

Germline V lookup: CDR1 DFQATT, CDR2 SNEGSKA (reference sequence). The CDR3 is 13 residues long. Individual cDNA molecules were tagged with unique molecular identifiers. MiXCR, applied by TCRdb to the 5' RACE reads, yields one record per CDR3 protein. The sample lists fewer than 70,000 distinct CDR3 sequences, over 3.5% occurring once. Source: whole blood, taken at baseline. The chain couples TRBV20-1 to TRBJ2-7, with TRBD1 matching over 8 bases. This TCR came from an adult who was a healthcare worker with PCR-confirmed SARS-CoV-2 infection or an uninfected control (not recorded which). The donor label of this sample is uncertain. CDR3 DNA: TGCGCCATGTTTGGACAGGGCTCCTACGAGCAGTACTTC. This translates into CAMFGQGSYEQYF.